The 20 T cell receptor beta chains below all came from one sample that was sequenced in a study of radiotherapy plus CTLA-4 blockade in lung cancer. Measured with immunoSEQ multiplex PCR; TCRdb has only the in-frame clones, and not every one. The top ten clones hold approximately 2.2% of a sample with about 85,000 clones, around 88% of them seen once. The input for sequencing was peripheral blood, taken from a patient treated with radiotherapy plus ipilimumab. These receptor sequences come from a human donor with non-small cell lung cancer who had a partial response to radiotherapy plus ipilimumab.

This clone was detected only a few times. The chain employs TRBV7-9 and TRBJ2-3; 8 bases match TRBD2. The CDR3 runs to 12 residues. V lost 7 bases and J lost 6; bases outside the gene matches: 3. The germline V gene encodes CDR1 SEHNR and CDR2 FQNEAQ (reference sequence). CDR3 DNA sequence: TGTGCCAGCACCCCGGGAGGGGATACGCAGTATTTT. This translates into CASTPGGDTQYF.

The rearrangement uses TRBV7-2 and TRBJ2-7, with D tentatively TRBD2 (6 bases). Germline values: CDR1 SGHTA, CDR2 FQGNSA. V was shortened by 1 base and J by 1 base, with 11 bases between the two germline ends. The CDR3 runs to 15 residues. The CDR3: CASSLGRGRSYEQYV. The CDR3 DNA follows: TGTGCCAGCAGCTTAGGGAGGGGACGATCCTACGAGCAGTACGTC.

J is TRBJ2-3 and V is TRBV19, with a possible D match to TRBD2 (5 bases). V lost 7 bases and J 3 bases, leaving 11 bases between the germline ends. CDR1 is LNHDA and CDR2 is SQIVND in the germline V gene (reference sequence). This CDR3 contains 13 residues. The CDR3 DNA is TGTGCCAGTAACGCACTAGAAACAGATACGCAGTATTTT. Translated: CASNALETDTQYF.

J is TRBJ1-2 and V is TRBV28, with 7 bases aligning to TRBD1. V was pared by 7 bases and J by 6 bases, with 8 bases of the junction left unmatched. The CDR3 consists of 13 residues. Germline loops: CDR1 MDHEN, CDR2 SYDVKM. CDR3 DNA: TGTGCCAGCACCCGACAGGGTGCGCATGGCTACACCTTC. Protein product: CASTRQGAHGYTF.

This chain links TRBV6-1 with TRBJ2-6, with TRBD1 as a possible D gene (5 bases). The CDR3 contains 15 residues. V shed 4 bases and J shed 7 bases, with 14 bases lying between them. Germline V gene sequence: CDR1 MNHNS, CDR2 SASEGT. CDR3 amino acids: CASSVSVGHANVLTF. CDR3 bases: TGTGCCAGCAGTGTTTCCGTCGGACATGCCAACGTCCTGACTTTC.

This chain connects TRBV7-2 to TRBJ2-1; the D gene is possibly TRBD1 (5 bases). The V and J ends lost 1 base and 8 bases respectively, with 18 bases between them. Per germline, CDR1 SGHTA and CDR2 FQGNSA. CDR3 size: 16 residues. The CDR3 sequence is CASSLDAGSSGHEQFF. The CDR3 nucleotides are TGTGCCAGCAGCTTAGACGCAGGGTCGTCGGGCCATGAGCAGTTCTTC.

This chain uses TRBV5-5 with TRBJ2-7; 12 bases are shared with TRBD2. The CDR3 extends over 17 amino acids. Looked up from germline, CDR1 is SGHKS and CDR2 is YYEKEE (reference sequence). V gave up 4 bases and J gave up 0 bases; unmatched junction bases: 8. The CDR3 loop is CASSRTSGTLASYEQYF. Written as DNA, the CDR3 is TGTGCCAGCAGCCGGACTAGCGGGACGCTTGCCTCCTACGAGCAGTACTTC.

CDR3 region: CASIIQGALGANVLTF. DNA for the CDR3: TGTGCCAGCATAATTCAGGGGGCGCTTGGGGCCAACGTCCTGACTTTC. This rearrangement joins TRBV2 to TRBJ2-6, with TRBD1 matching over 8 bases. CDR1 SNHLY and CDR2 FYNNEI come from the germline V gene. Trimming removed 7 bases from V and 3 bases from J; junction bases left unmatched: 8. This CDR3 comprises 16 residues.

J is TRBJ2-7 and V is TRBV28; 7 bases align to TRBD1. V gave up 5 bases and J gave up 0 bases; unmatched junction bases: 7. The CDR3 is made up of 15 amino acids. CDR1 is MDHEN and CDR2 is SYDVKM in the germline V gene. The CDR3 spells CASSTGAGGSYEQYF. For the CDR3, the DNA is TGTGCCAGCAGTACAGGGGCCGGAGGCTCCTACGAGCAGTACTTC.

The rearrangement joins TRBV27 to TRBJ1-6; unclear D gene. The V end lost 8 bases, the J end lost 6 bases, and 14 bases lay between the germline ends. The CDR3 consists of 14 residues. Germline lookup yields CDR1 MNHEY and CDR2 SMNVEV (reference sequence). CDR3 loop: CASGPSVPNSPLHF. The CDR3 bases are TGTGCCAGCGGGCCCTCCGTCCCTAATTCACCCCTCCACTTT.

The chain couples TRBV5-5 to TRBJ2-5; no definite D call. Judging by the DNA end, TRBJ2-7 fits better; the J call may be wrong. Per the germline V gene, CDR1 is SGHKS and CDR2 is YYEKEE (reference sequence). CDR3 length: 13 residues. CDR3: CASSRYRSYEQYF. The DNA of the CDR3 is TGTGCCAGCAGCCGTTATAGGAGCTACGAGCAGTACTTC.

The chain has TRBV30 and TRBJ1-2; D unclear. CDR3 length: 13 residues. V lost 1 base and J lost 6, with 12 bases in between. Germline V gene sequence: CDR1 GTSNPN, CDR2 SVGIG (reference sequence). The CDR3, as DNA: TGTGCCTGGAGTGCCCGGAAAGACAATGGCTACACCTTC. Protein: CAWSARKDNGYTF. The whole variable domain, filled in from reference TRBV30 and TRBJ1-2, reads SQTIHQWPATLVQPVGSPLSLECTVEGTSNPNLYWYRQAAGRGLQLLFYSVGIGQISSEVPQNLSASRPQDRQFILSSKKLLLSDSGFYLCAWSARKDNGYTFGSGTRLTVV.

The rearrangement joins TRBV5-4 to TRBJ2-1; TRBD1 is a possible D gene (5 bases). The CDR3 length is 14 residues. Trimming took off 4 bases at V and 7 bases at J, with 15 bases between the two ends. Germline V gene sequence: CDR1 SGHNT, CDR2 YYREEE (reference sequence). CDR3 amino acids: CASSTKATVNEQFF. The CDR3 nucleotides read TGTGCCAGCAGCACTAAGGCGACAGTAAATGAGCAGTTCTTC. The full variable domain, its missing parts supplied by reference TRBV5-4 and TRBJ2-1, is ETGVTQSPTHLIKTRGQQVTLRCSSQSGHNTVSWYQQALGQGPQFIFQYYREEENGRGNFPPRFSGLQFPNYSSELNVNALELDDSALYLCASSTKATVNEQFFGPGTRLTVL.

This clone was seen a single time. The J gene is TRBJ2-1, the V gene TRBV2, with TRBD2 matching over 12 bases. CDR1 SNHLY and CDR2 FYNNEI come from the germline V gene. The CDR3 extends over 15 amino acids. V dropped 7 bases and J dropped 4; count of bases not matched to a gene: 5. In DNA form, the CDR3 reads TGTGCCAGCAAACTCCTAGCGGGAGGGTACAATGAGCAGTTCTTC. Residues: CASKLLAGGYNEQFF.

The chain links TRBV28 to TRBJ2-1; D possibly corresponds to TRBD1 (6 bases). Trimming removed 7 bases at V and 3 bases at J, with 10 bases between. This CDR3 region has 13 residues. Looked up from germline, CDR1 is MDHEN and CDR2 is SYDVKM. The CDR3 coding sequence is TGTGCCAGCACTACGGGACACTACAATGAGCAGTTCTTC. Amino acids: CASTTGHYNEQFF.

This sequence joins TRBV2 and TRBJ2-3, with a weak D call TRBD2 (6 bases). CDR1 and CDR2 (germline): SNHLY, FYNNEI. The germline V and J ends were trimmed by 9 bases and 6 bases, with 13 bases remaining between them. The CDR3 has 12 residues. The CDR3 spells CASARREDTQYF. As DNA, the CDR3 is TGTGCCAGTGCTCGGAGGGAGGATACGCAGTATTTT.

This chain uses TRBV2 with TRBJ2-1, with 7 bases matching TRBD1. The trim removed 5 bases at V and 0 bases at J, leaving 1 base unmatched. The CDR3 length is 14 residues. The V gene's germline CDR1 is SNHLY and CDR2 FYNNEI. The CDR3 reads CASSRGLSYNEQFF. CDR3 DNA: TGTGCCAGCAGTAGGGGGCTCTCCTACAATGAGCAGTTCTTC.

Worth noting for this clone: A junction end diverges from the germline sequence, so it may reflect a read error. Other DNA sequences in the sample encode the same CDR3. The chain joins TRBV6-6 to TRBJ2-5, with a possible D match to TRBD2 (5 bases). The CDR3 spans 13 residues. Germline CDR1 MNHNY, CDR2 SVGAGI (reference sequence). The CDR3 DNA is TGTGCCAGCAGTCGGGATATAGGAGAGACTCAGTACTTC. Protein product: CASSRDIGETQYF.

This clone has more than one count but fewer than ten. This rearrangement joins TRBV5-5 to TRBJ1-1; TRBD1 aligns across 8 bases. V was clipped by 4 bases and J by 1 base; unmatched bases: 3. Looked up from germline, CDR1 is SGHKS and CDR2 is YYEKEE (reference sequence). The CDR3 totals 14 residues. This CDR3 reads CASSATGANTEAFF. DNA of the CDR3: TGTGCCAGCAGCGCGACAGGGGCGAACACTGAAGCTTTCTTT.

The rearrangement links TRBV29-1 to TRBJ2-1, with 10 bases aligning to TRBD2. J was trimmed by 5 bases and V by 3 bases; bases with no gene match: 4. CDR3 length: 14 amino acids. Germline CDR1 reads SQVTM; CDR2 reads ANQGSEA. The CDR3 region has the DNA TGCAGCGTTGATGGGCTAGCGGGGGACAATGAGCAGTTCTTC. As protein: CSVDGLAGDNEQFF.